This TCR beta chain was identified in a study of blood T cell repertoires in COVID-19. The CDR3 consists of 14 residues. Germline V gives CDR1 SGHAT, CDR2 FQNNGV. Trimming pared 4 bases from V and 2 bases from J, leaving 8 bases between. The table came from immunoSEQ multiplex PCR; TCRdb's copy has only in-frame clones and leaves some out. Here the sample spans about 130,000 clones, more than 90% being singletons. The clonotype originates from a man aged 45-65 years with active COVID-19. Specimen: peripheral blood. J is TRBJ2-2 and V is TRBV11-2; D remains unclear. The DNA of the CDR3 is TGTGCCAGCAGCTCGCGAGTCAACACCGGGGAGCTGTTTTTT. Its translation: CASSSRVNTGELFF. Looking up the rest from reference TRBV11-2 and TRBJ2-2 gives the full variable domain: EAGVAQSPRYKIIEKRQSVAFWCNPISGHATLYWYQQILGQGPKLLIQFQNNGVVDDSQLPKDRFSAERLKGVDSTLKIQPAKLEDSAVYLCASSSRVNTGELFFGEGSRLTVL.